These 32 T cell receptor beta chains originate from one sample sequenced in a study of PD-L1 blockade in urothelial cancer. Time point defined: pretreatment peripheral blood. Using immunoSEQ multiplex PCR, the repertoire was profiled, and TCRdb retains in-frame clones only, with some absent. The sample yields almost 50,000 clones, around 84% seen once. Sequenced here: PBMCs, sampled around atezolizumab (anti-PD-L1) treatment. These receptor sequences come from a man in his 70s with urothelial cancer.

The chain employs TRBV7-2 and TRBJ1-1; D is unresolved. This CDR3 spans 15 amino acids. Trimming took off 5 bases at V and 5 bases at J, with 18 bases between the two ends. Germline V gene data show CDR1 as SGHTA and CDR2 as FQGNSA. The CDR3 DNA reads as TGTGCCAGCAGCCCTGCTCAGGATAGGAGGACTGAAGCTTTCTTT. This encodes CASSPAQDRRTEAFF.

This chain connects TRBV5-1 to TRBJ2-1; D not certain. Germline lookup yields CDR1 SGHRS and CDR2 YFSETQ. The length of the CDR3 is 15 residues. V was shortened by 0 bases and J by 0 bases, with 7 bases between the two germline ends. CDR3 region: CASSLEDSSYNEQFF. For the CDR3, the DNA is TGCGCCAGCAGCTTGGAAGATAGCTCCTACAATGAGCAGTTCTTC.

V gene TRBV18 combines with J gene TRBJ2-3; 11 positions agree with TRBD2. V shed 5 bases, J shed 5 bases, and the junction held 6 bases outside the gene matches. The CDR3 extends over 15 amino acids. Germline assignment: CDR1 KGHSH and CDR2 LQKENI. For the CDR3, the DNA is TGTGCCAGCTCAATTAGCGGGAGGGCCCGAGATACGCAGTATTTT. It codes for CASSISGRARDTQYF.

V gene TRBV28 combines with J gene TRBJ2-7, with a weak D call TRBD2 (6 bases). This CDR3 region has 14 residues. CDR1 MDHEN and CDR2 SYDVKM come from the germline V gene. V lost 7 bases and J 2 bases, leaving 15 bases between the germline ends. The CDR3 DNA follows: TGTGCCAGCATCACGAGCGGGTTTCCCTACGAGCAGTACTTC. This encodes CASITSGFPYEQYF.

This sequence joins TRBV4-3 and TRBJ2-1; 7 bases align to TRBD1. Trimming cost V 3 bases and J 7 bases; bases outside gene matches: 3. Germline V CDR1 and CDR2: LGHNA, YSLEER. The CDR3 spans 13 residues. CDR3 residues: CASSQEQGNEQFF. In DNA form, the CDR3 reads TGCGCCAGCAGCCAGGAACAGGGGAATGAGCAGTTCTTC.

This chain links TRBV7-3 with TRBJ2-5; 11 nucleotides agree with TRBD2. The ends lost 0 bases at V and 1 base at J; junction bases unmatched: 10. The CDR3 totals 19 residues. Germline V gene lookup returns CDR1 SGHTA and CDR2 FQGTGA. CDR3: CASSLTGATGTSGQETQYF. CDR3 nucleotide sequence: TGTGCCAGCAGCTTAACGGGGGCTACCGGGACTAGCGGCCAAGAGACCCAGTACTTC.

The chain uses TRBV5-5 and TRBJ1-1, with D maybe TRBD1 (5 bases). Deletions cut 0 bases from V and 7 bases from J, with 10 bases between. Germline-derived CDR1 and CDR2 are SGHKS and YYEKEE (reference sequence). The CDR3 runs to 13 residues. The CDR3 loop reads CASSLGRRVEAFF. The CDR3 nucleotides read TGTGCCAGCAGCTTGGGGCGCAGGGTTGAAGCTTTCTTT. Full variable domain (missing parts from reference TRBV5-5 and TRBJ1-1): DAGVTQSPTHLIKTRGQQVTLRCSPISGHKSVSWYQQVLGQGPQFIFQYYEKEERGRGNFPDRFSARQFPNYSSELNVNALLLGDSALYLCASSLGRRVEAFFGQGTRLTVV.

This clone was seen a few times. The V and J genes are TRBV5-6 and TRBJ1-1; no definite D call. V lost 4 bases to trimming and J lost 12 bases, with 13 bases between them. Germline values: CDR1 SGHDT, CDR2 YYEEEE. The CDR3 has 11 residues. The CDR3 DNA reads as TGTGCCAGCAGCACCGGGTCCTTAACTTTCTTT. This translates into CASSTGSLTFF. Together with reference TRBV5-6 and TRBJ1-1, the CDR3 gives the full variable domain: DAGVTQSPTHLIKTRGQQVTLRCSPKSGHDTVSWYQQALGQGPQFIFQYYEEEERQRGNFPDRFSGHQFPNYSSELNVNALLLGDSALYLCASSTGSLTFFGQGTRLTVV.

This chain joins TRBV5-5 and TRBJ2-2; 11 bases line up with TRBD1. V was clipped by 4 bases and J by 5 bases; unmatched bases: 10. Germline V gene data show CDR1 as SGHKS and CDR2 as YYEKEE (reference sequence). This CDR3 is 17 amino acids long. CDR3 residues: CASSTTGQGALTGELFF. In DNA form, the CDR3 reads TGTGCCAGCAGCACGACCGGACAGGGGGCTTTAACCGGGGAGCTGTTTTTT.

In its sample, this clone was seen once. This sequence joins TRBV15 and TRBJ1-4, with 10 nucleotides matching TRBD1. J lost 7 bases, V lost 2 bases, and 4 bases had no gene match. The length of the CDR3 is 15 residues. Per germline, CDR1 LNHNV and CDR2 YYDKDF (reference sequence). CDR3 amino acids: CATSRPGQGSEKLFF. Written as DNA, the CDR3 is TGTGCCACCAGCAGACCGGGACAGGGGAGTGAAAAACTGTTTTTT.

This clone was found a few times. CDR3 amino acids: CATGGQFNQPQHF. CDR3 sequence (DNA): TGTGCCACAGGAGGGCAGTTCAATCAGCCCCAGCATTTT. The V gene is TRBV15, the J gene TRBJ1-5; D remains ambiguous. The CDR3 loop spans 13 amino acids. V dropped 9 bases and J dropped 3 bases, with 12 bases sitting between them. The germline V gene encodes CDR1 LNHNV and CDR2 YYDKDF (reference sequence).

The chain has TRBV7-9 and TRBJ1-5; TRBD1 is a possible D gene (6 bases). The CDR3 is 15 amino acids. The germline gives CDR1 SEHNR, CDR2 FQNEAQ (reference sequence). The germline V and J ends were trimmed by 4 bases and 0 bases, with 10 bases remaining between them. The CDR3 spells CASSSDSRSNQPQHF. The CDR3 bases are TGTGCCAGCAGCTCGGACAGTCGTAGCAATCAGCCCCAGCATTTT.

The CDR3, as DNA: TGTGCCAGCAGCTTAGGACAGGGCGGCTACAATGAGCAGTTCTTC. Its protein product is CASSLGQGGYNEQFF. The chain uses TRBV7-2 and TRBJ2-1; 7 bases fit TRBD1. The CDR3 is 15 residues long. The junction had 3 bases not matched to a gene; V was cut back by 1 base and J by 3 bases. CDR1 and CDR2 (germline): SGHTA, FQGNSA.

This sequence joins TRBV5-5 and TRBJ1-4, with D perhaps matching TRBD1 (5 bases). The CDR3 is 15 amino acids. V lost 0 bases and J lost 3, with 9 bases in between. Germline loops: CDR1 SGHKS, CDR2 YYEKEE (reference sequence). As DNA, the CDR3 is TGTGCCAGCAGCTTGGAAGGGGTCTCTAATGAAAAACTGTTTTTT. Translation gives CASSLEGVSNEKLFF.

The rearrangement uses TRBV5-4 and TRBJ2-2, with TRBD2 matching over 7 bases. Germline lookup yields CDR1 SGHNT and CDR2 YYREEE (reference sequence). V was clipped by 0 bases and J by 3 bases; unmatched bases: 5. There are 16 residues in the CDR3. The CDR3 is CASSLGAAGDTGELFF. Here the CDR3 DNA reads TGTGCCAGCAGCTTGGGAGCTGCGGGAGACACCGGGGAGCTGTTTTTT. The full variable domain, its missing parts supplied by reference TRBV5-4 and TRBJ2-2, is ETGVTQSPTHLIKTRGQQVTLRCSSQSGHNTVSWYQQALGQGPQFIFQYYREEENGRGNFPPRFSGLQFPNYSSELNVNALELDDSALYLCASSLGAAGDTGELFFGEGSRLTVL.

The chain links TRBV6-5 to TRBJ2-1; 12 bases match TRBD2. There are 15 residues in the CDR3. CDR1 MNHEY and CDR2 SVGAGI come from the germline V gene. Unmatched junction bases numbered 10, after V lost 7 bases and J lost 9 bases. CDR3 sequence: CASTSGGAFLPEQFF. The CDR3 nucleotides read TGTGCCAGCACTAGCGGGGGGGCCTTTTTGCCTGAGCAGTTCTTC.

The chain has TRBV4-3 and TRBJ1-4; 8 positions agree with TRBD1. The ends lost 3 bases at V and 7 bases at J; junction bases unmatched: 7. The CDR3 is made up of 15 amino acids. Germline V gene data show CDR1 as LGHNA and CDR2 as YSLEER. The CDR3 DNA sequence: TGCGCCAGCAGCCATAAACAGGGGGTGGTTGAAAAACTGTTTTTT. It specifies CASSHKQGVVEKLFF.

The gene calls are TRBV7-3 and TRBJ2-1; D unresolved. Germline V gene data show CDR1 as SGHTA and CDR2 as FQGTGA. V lost 0 bases and J 7 bases, leaving 13 bases between the germline ends. CDR3 length: 15 amino acids. CDR3 residues: CASSLTGLQSNEQFF. The CDR3, as DNA: TGTGCCAGCAGCTTAACGGGCCTACAGAGTAATGAGCAGTTCTTC. Together with reference TRBV7-3 and TRBJ2-1, the CDR3 gives the full variable domain: GAGVSQTPSNKVTEKGKYVELRCDPISGHTALYWYRQSLGQGPEFLIYFQGTGAADDSGLPNDRFFAVRPEGSVSTLKIQRTERGDSAVYLCASSLTGLQSNEQFFGPGTRLTVL.

A single count supports this clone. The J gene is TRBJ1-4, the V gene TRBV25-1; possible D gene TRBD1, 5 bases. V shed 4 bases and J shed 3 bases, with 18 bases lying between them. CDR1 is MGHDK and CDR2 is SYGVNS in the germline V gene. CDR3 size: 17 residues. In DNA, the CDR3 is TGTGCCAGCAGTGCGTATGTTGACAGTGAGGCTAATGAAAAACTGTTTTTT. Residues: CASSAYVDSEANEKLFF.

The V and J genes are TRBV6-5 and TRBJ1-6; no firm D call. Germline lookup yields CDR1 MNHEY and CDR2 SVGAGI. The CDR3 contains 15 residues. V gave up 4 bases and J gave up 10 bases, with 17 bases separating them. CDR3 sequence reads: CASSSSSQAQSPLHF. As DNA, the CDR3 is TGTGCCAGCAGTTCCTCTTCGCAGGCGCAATCACCCCTCCACTTT.

The chain has TRBV6-1 and TRBJ2-1; 12 bases are shared with TRBD1. From germline, CDR1 is MNHNS and CDR2 SASEGT. J was trimmed by 7 bases and V by 5 bases; bases with no gene match: 6. CDR3 length equals 15 residues. In DNA, the CDR3 is TGTGCCAGCAGTACCGGGACAGGGGGCGGGAATGAGCAGTTCTTC. This sequence encodes CASSTGTGGGNEQFF.

The V call is TRBV6-1, the J call TRBJ1-1; maybe TRBD1 (5 bases). V shed 11 bases and J shed 5 bases, with 18 bases lying between them. There are 13 residues in the CDR3. The germline V gene has CDR1 MNHNS and CDR2 SASEGT. CDR3 DNA sequence: TGTGCCGGCGCCGGGACTTCTCTTACTGAAGCTTTCTTT. This translates into CAGAGTSLTEAFF.

This clone showed up just a few times. V usage is TRBV28 and J usage is TRBJ2-5, with 7 positions matching TRBD1. Germline trimming cut 6 bases from V and 2 bases from J; bases unmatched to any gene: 3. Germline V gene data show CDR1 as MDHEN and CDR2 as SYDVKM. The CDR3 has 13 amino acids. For the CDR3, the DNA is TGTGCCAGCAGGAGGGGACAGCAAGAGACCCAGTACTTC. Translated: CASRRGQQETQYF.

The rearrangement uses TRBV5-1 and TRBJ2-3; 11 bases are a match to TRBD2. The CDR3 extends over 16 amino acids. Germline V gene lookup returns CDR1 SGHRS and CDR2 YFSETQ. V shed 0 bases, J shed 4 bases, and the junction held 4 bases outside the gene matches. DNA of the CDR3: TGCGCCAGCAGCTTGGTGTTAGCGGGAGGGTCAGATACGCAGTATTTT. Translated, it gives CASSLVLAGGSDTQYF.

This chain connects TRBV4-3 to TRBJ2-1, with a weak D call TRBD2 (5 bases). The V end lost 1 base, the J end lost 8 bases, and 18 bases lay between the germline ends. This CDR3 comprises 16 residues. Germline values: CDR1 LGHNA, CDR2 YSLEER. This CDR3 is CASSQALTGSYDEQFF. CDR3 DNA sequence: TGCGCCAGCAGCCAAGCCCTCACGGGATCGTACGATGAGCAGTTCTTC.

The chain has TRBV19 and TRBJ1-2, with D tentatively TRBD1 (6 bases). Germline lookup yields CDR1 LNHDA and CDR2 SQIVND (reference sequence). The CDR3 has 15 residues. The germline V and J ends were trimmed by 5 bases and 0 bases, with 13 bases remaining between them. This CDR3 reads CASSHRDTSNYGYTF. The CDR3 DNA is TGTGCCAGTAGTCATCGGGACACCTCTAACTATGGCTACACCTTC.

This chain links TRBV18 with TRBJ2-5; a weak D match, TRBD1 (7 bases). This CDR3 comprises 17 residues. Germline CDR1 is KGHSH and CDR2 is LQKENI. Trimming cost V 4 bases and J 4 bases, with 22 bases left between them. This CDR3 is CASSRSIGAGGGETQYF. The DNA for the CDR3 is TGTGCCAGCTCACGGTCCATCGGGGCAGGGGGAGGAGAGACCCAGTACTTC.

J is TRBJ2-3 and V is TRBV5-1; D might be TRBD1 (6 bases). Trimming left V 4 bases short and J 11 bases short, with 23 bases between. Germline-derived CDR1 and CDR2 are SGHRS and YFSETQ. There are 15 residues in the CDR3. CDR3 nucleotide sequence: TGCGCCAGCAGCCCACTGACAGGCCCCGACGGGGAGCAGTATTTT. It encodes CASSPLTGPDGEQYF.

The chain has TRBV29-1 and TRBJ1-6; D uncertain. The CDR3 has 13 amino acids. The germline V and J ends were trimmed by 4 bases and 7 bases, with 11 bases remaining between them. Germline V gene data show CDR1 as SQVTM and CDR2 as ANQGSEA. The CDR3 here is CSVARETNSPLHF. The CDR3 DNA reads TGCAGCGTTGCCCGCGAAACGAATTCACCCCTCCACTTT.

This clone was detected only once. V is TRBV11-1 and J is TRBJ1-1; no definite D call. The germline gives CDR1 SGHAT, CDR2 FQDESV (reference sequence). CDR3 length: 14 residues. V was trimmed by 6 bases and J by 3 bases, leaving 14 bases between them. In nucleotides, the CDR3 is TGTGCCAGCAGGGTTTCGCGGAGGGACACTGAAGCTTTCTTT. Its translation is CASRVSRRDTEAFF.

This chain connects TRBV30 to TRBJ1-2, with D perhaps matching TRBD1 (5 bases). The CDR3 contains 12 residues. Looked up from germline, CDR1 is GTSNPN and CDR2 is SVGIG (reference sequence). The germline V and J ends were trimmed by 2 bases and 4 bases, with 8 bases remaining between them. This CDR3 reads CAWSMGLYGYTF. Here the CDR3 DNA reads TGTGCCTGGAGTATGGGGCTCTATGGCTACACCTTC.

This clone was recorded once. The V call is TRBV29-1, the J call TRBJ2-5, with a tentative D call TRBD1 (6 bases). V was pared by 3 bases and J by 6 bases, with 11 bases between. Per germline, CDR1 SQVTM and CDR2 ANQGSEA. This CDR3 contains 12 residues. DNA for the CDR3: TGCAGCGTTGATCGGCAGGGGCAGACCCAGTACTTC. It encodes CSVDRQGQTQYF.